The 18 T cell receptor beta chains listed next were all sequenced from one sample in a study of cytomegalovirus exposure and HLA in healthy donors. The PCR contained 60 Vbeta and 13 Jbeta primers. Profiling relied on immunoSEQ multiplex PCR, and the TCRdb table lists in-frame clones only, not all of them. The sample shows roughly 180,000 clones, about 80% of them seen only once. The sequenced sample was PBMCs. The receptor set was obtained from a woman aged 25-40 years in good health and CMV-seronegative.

The chain is built from TRBV10-3 and TRBJ2-7, with a weak D call TRBD2 (5 bases). Per the germline V gene, CDR1 is ENHRY and CDR2 is SYGVKD. Trimming stripped 6 bases from V and 3 bases from J, with 18 bases between. The length of the CDR3 is 15 residues. This CDR3 reads CAISDLGRGLYEQYF. In DNA, the CDR3 is TGTGCCATCAGCGATCTAGGACGCGGACTCTACGAGCAGTACTTC.

The V call is TRBV29-1, the J call TRBJ1-1; D unclear. Germline V gene data show CDR1 as SQVTM and CDR2 as ANQGSEA. The CDR3 covers 12 residues. Trimming pared 3 bases from V and 10 bases from J, leaving 15 bases between. The CDR3 spells CSVDLQMGRAFF. CDR3 nucleotide sequence: TGCAGCGTTGATCTACAAATGGGGAGAGCTTTCTTT.

The chain couples TRBV6-1 to TRBJ2-7; no clear D gene. This CDR3 has 16 amino acids. V lost 0 bases and J lost 2, with 14 bases in between. CDR1 MNHNS and CDR2 SASEGT come from the germline V gene. The CDR3 spells CASSEATGGWTYEQYF. As DNA, the CDR3 is TGTGCCAGCAGTGAAGCGACGGGTGGCTGGACCTACGAGCAGTACTTC.

This rearrangement joins TRBV2 to TRBJ2-7, with D unclear. CDR3 size: 11 residues. CDR1 and CDR2 from the germline V gene are SNHLY and FYNNEI. V lost 8 bases to trimming and J lost 3 bases, with 8 bases between them. In DNA form, the CDR3 reads TGTGCCAGCCGCAGGATCTACGAGCAGTACTTC. As protein: CASRRIYEQYF.

V and J are TRBV27 and TRBJ2-1, with 7 nucleotides matching TRBD2. Germline CDR1 MNHEY, CDR2 SMNVEV (reference sequence). V lost 7 bases to trimming and J lost 1 base; unmatched junction nucleotides: 4. The CDR3 has 14 residues. This CDR3 is CASTERGSYNEQFF. The CDR3 bases are TGTGCCAGCACTGAGCGGGGATCCTACAATGAGCAGTTCTTC.

The chain has TRBV19 and TRBJ2-7, with 7 bases that match TRBD1. The germline CDR1 and CDR2 sequences are LNHDA and SQIVND (reference sequence). The CDR3 contains 13 residues. V shed 4 bases and J 6 bases; nucleotides not matched to a gene: 6. The CDR3 protein is CASSKIPGGEQYF. Here the CDR3 DNA reads TGTGCCAGTAGTAAAATACCAGGGGGCGAGCAGTACTTC.

This rearrangement joins TRBV4-1 to TRBJ1-1, with 9 bases matching TRBD1. Germline V CDR1 and CDR2: MGHRA, YSYEKL. The V and J ends lost 1 base and 3 bases, in that order; junction bases with no gene match: 6. CDR3 length equals 16 residues. The CDR3 nucleotides are TGCGCCAGCAGCCAAGCTCAGACAGGGGGAGACACTGAAGCTTTCTTT. It translates to CASSQAQTGGDTEAFF.

V gene TRBV5-1 combines with J gene TRBJ1-6; D gene ambiguous. The CDR3 consists of 16 residues. Trimming cost V 2 bases and J 0 bases, with 9 bases left between them. In germline, CDR1 is SGHRS, CDR2 YFSETQ. CDR3 amino acids: CASSFGLLSYNSPLHF. CDR3 coding DNA: TGCGCCAGCAGCTTCGGACTGCTCTCCTATAATTCACCCCTCCACTTT.

This chain connects TRBV7-9 to TRBJ2-7; the D is unclear. V lost 0 bases to trimming and J lost 2 bases, with 8 bases between them. Germline CDR1 SEHNR, CDR2 FQNEAQ (reference sequence). The CDR3 extends over 14 amino acids. The CDR3 here is CASSLAAGTYEQYF. Written as DNA, the CDR3 is TGTGCCAGCAGCTTAGCGGCAGGCACCTACGAGCAGTACTTC.

This chain uses TRBV2 with TRBJ2-5, with TRBD1 as a possible D gene (6 bases). From germline, CDR1 is SNHLY and CDR2 FYNNEI. V gave up 7 bases and J gave up 2 bases, with 14 bases separating them. CDR3 size: 14 residues. The CDR3 region has the DNA TGTGCCAGCAACTTACAGGGAGTGCAAGAGACCCAGTACTTC. The encoded protein is CASNLQGVQETQYF.

The V call is TRBV6-1, the J call TRBJ1-2, with no clear D. Germline V gene sequence: CDR1 MNHNS, CDR2 SASEGT. Trimming removed 6 bases from V and 6 bases from J, with 8 bases in between. The CDR3 runs 11 residues. CDR3 region: CASRIGDGYTF. CDR3 DNA: TGTGCCAGCAGGATCGGGGATGGCTACACCTTC.

Points on this clone: One end of the junction does not line up with germline, which may come from a read error. This chain connects TRBV27 to TRBJ1-6; D is uncertain. The CDR3 has 15 amino acids. Germline CDR1 is MNHEY and CDR2 is SMNVEV (reference sequence). CDR3: CASGFTSSYNSPLHF. CDR3 coding DNA: TGTGCCAGCGGTTTCACTAGCTCCTATAATTCACCCCTCCACTTT.

The V gene is TRBV10-1, the J gene TRBJ1-5, with D tentatively TRBD1 (6 bases). The V gene's germline CDR1 is WNHNN and CDR2 SYGVQD (reference sequence). Trimming stripped 5 bases from V and 5 bases from J, with 10 bases between. CDR3 length: 13 residues. In DNA, the CDR3 is TGCGCCAGCAGTAGCGGGACACATCAGCCCCAGCATTTT. This gives the protein CASSSGTHQPQHF.

The chain links TRBV18 to TRBJ2-1, with TRBD1 identical over 8 bases. The V gene's germline CDR1 is KGHSH and CDR2 LQKENI. V shed 3 bases and J 7 bases; nucleotides not matched to a gene: 8. The CDR3 is 15 residues long. The chain's CDR3 is CASSPRTGQVNEQFF. The CDR3 nucleotides are TGTGCCAGCTCACCCCGGACAGGGCAGGTAAATGAGCAGTTCTTC.

The chain has TRBV29-1 and TRBJ2-2; 10 bases agree with TRBD1. Trimming removed 7 bases from V and 5 bases from J; junction bases left unmatched: 1. CDR1 and CDR2 from the germline V gene are SQVTM and ANQGSEA. The CDR3 is made up of 12 amino acids. The CDR3 loop is CSAGQGTGELFF. In DNA, the CDR3 is TGCAGCGCGGGACAGGGGACCGGGGAGCTGTTTTTT.

This clone qualifies as medium-sized. This chain links TRBV7-8 with TRBJ1-1; D gene ambiguous. The CDR3 sequence is 12 residues long. Germline V lookup: CDR1 SGHVS, CDR2 FQNEAQ. With 0 bases removed from V and 6 bases from J, the gap between germline ends came to 5 bases. DNA of the CDR3: TGTGCCAGCAGCTTAGCGGGCGCTGAAGCTTTCTTT. Protein product: CASSLAGAEAFF.

In its sample, this clone was seen once. The CDR3 bases are TGTGCCAGCAGCTTACCCGAGCGCGTCTATGGCTACACCTTC. It translates to CASSLPERVYGYTF. The chain joins TRBV7-9 to TRBJ1-2; the D is unclear. CDR3 length: 14 residues. The germline gives CDR1 SEHNR, CDR2 FQNEAQ (reference sequence). Between the trimmed V and J ends, which lost 2 bases and 4 bases, there was a span of 11 bases.

The CDR3: CASTWGRNTEAFF. In nucleotides, the CDR3 is TGTGCCAGCACTTGGGGCAGGAACACTGAAGCTTTCTTT. The rearrangement links TRBV6-5 to TRBJ1-1; maybe TRBD1 (5 bases). Germline CDR1 and CDR2: MNHEY and SVGAGI. The CDR3 sequence is 13 residues long. Trimming shortened V by 7 bases and J by 1 base, and 10 bases separated the two germline ends.